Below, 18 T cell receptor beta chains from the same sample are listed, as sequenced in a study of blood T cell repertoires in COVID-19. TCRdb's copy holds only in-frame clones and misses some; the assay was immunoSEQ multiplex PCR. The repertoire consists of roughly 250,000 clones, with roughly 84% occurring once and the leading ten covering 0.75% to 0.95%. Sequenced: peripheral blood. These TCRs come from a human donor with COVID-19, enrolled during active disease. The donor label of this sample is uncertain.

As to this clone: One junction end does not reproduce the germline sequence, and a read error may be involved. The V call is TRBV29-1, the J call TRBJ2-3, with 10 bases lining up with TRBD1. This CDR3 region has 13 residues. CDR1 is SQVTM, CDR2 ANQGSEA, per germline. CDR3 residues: CSVERAGTGEKTF. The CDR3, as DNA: TGCAGCGTTGAGAGGGCCGGGACAGGGGAGAAAACCTTT.

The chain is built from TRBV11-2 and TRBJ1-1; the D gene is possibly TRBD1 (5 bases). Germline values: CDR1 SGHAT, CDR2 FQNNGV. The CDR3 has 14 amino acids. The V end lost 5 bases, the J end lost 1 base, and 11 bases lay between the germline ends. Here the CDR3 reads CASSRTTGNTEAFF. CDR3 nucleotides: TGTGCCAGCAGCCGGACCACAGGGAACACTGAAGCTTTCTTT.

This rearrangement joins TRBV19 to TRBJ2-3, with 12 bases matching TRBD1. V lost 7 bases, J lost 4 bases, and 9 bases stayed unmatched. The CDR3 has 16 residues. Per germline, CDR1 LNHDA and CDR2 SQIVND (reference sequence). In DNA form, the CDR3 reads TGTGCCAGTACATGGGGGACAGGGGGCGCCGCAGATACGCAGTATTTT. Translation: CASTWGTGGAADTQYF.

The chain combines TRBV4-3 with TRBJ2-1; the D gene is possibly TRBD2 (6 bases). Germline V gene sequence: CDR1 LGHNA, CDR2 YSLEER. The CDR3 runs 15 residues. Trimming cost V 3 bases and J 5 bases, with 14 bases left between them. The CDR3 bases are TGCGCCAGCAGCCAGATGGCGGGAATAGACAATGAGCAGTTCTTC. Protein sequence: CASSQMAGIDNEQFF.

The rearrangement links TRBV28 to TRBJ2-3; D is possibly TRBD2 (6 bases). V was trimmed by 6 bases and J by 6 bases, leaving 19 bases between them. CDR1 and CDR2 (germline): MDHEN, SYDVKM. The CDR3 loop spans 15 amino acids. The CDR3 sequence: CASRLGVEGWDTQYF. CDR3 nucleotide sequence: TGTGCCAGCAGGTTGGGGGTGGAGGGATGGGATACGCAGTATTTT. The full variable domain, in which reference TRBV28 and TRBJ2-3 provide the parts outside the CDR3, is DVKVTQSSRYLVKRTGEKVFLECVQDMDHENMFWYRQDPGLGLRLIYFSYDVKMKEKGDIPEGYSVSREKKERFSLILESASTNQTSMYLCASRLGVEGWDTQYFGPGTRLTVL.

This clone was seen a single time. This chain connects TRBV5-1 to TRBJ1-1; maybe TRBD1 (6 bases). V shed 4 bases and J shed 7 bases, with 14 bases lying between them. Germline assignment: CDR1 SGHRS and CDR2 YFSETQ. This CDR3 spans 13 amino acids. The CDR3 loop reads CASSPDGGLEAFF. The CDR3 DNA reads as TGCGCCAGCAGCCCGGATGGGGGCCTTGAAGCTTTCTTT.

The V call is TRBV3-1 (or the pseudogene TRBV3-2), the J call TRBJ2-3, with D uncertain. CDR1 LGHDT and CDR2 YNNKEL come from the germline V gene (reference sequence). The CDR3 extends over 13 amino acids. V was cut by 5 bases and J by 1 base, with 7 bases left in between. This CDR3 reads CASSGHGTDTQYF. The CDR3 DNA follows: TGTGCCAGCAGCGGCCACGGCACAGATACGCAGTATTTT.

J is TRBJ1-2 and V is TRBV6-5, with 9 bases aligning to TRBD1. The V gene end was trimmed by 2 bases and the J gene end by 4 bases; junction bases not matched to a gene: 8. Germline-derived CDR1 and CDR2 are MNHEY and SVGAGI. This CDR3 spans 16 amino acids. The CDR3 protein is CASSYHPGQGTYGYTF. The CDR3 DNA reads TGTGCCAGCAGTTACCATCCGGGACAGGGAACCTATGGCTACACCTTC.

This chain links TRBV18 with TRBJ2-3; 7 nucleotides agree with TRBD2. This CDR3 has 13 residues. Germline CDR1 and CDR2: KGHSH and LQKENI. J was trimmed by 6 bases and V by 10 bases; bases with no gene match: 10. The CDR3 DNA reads TGTGCCACCAAGCGGGAAATAGCGGATACGCAGTATTTT. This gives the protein CATKREIADTQYF.

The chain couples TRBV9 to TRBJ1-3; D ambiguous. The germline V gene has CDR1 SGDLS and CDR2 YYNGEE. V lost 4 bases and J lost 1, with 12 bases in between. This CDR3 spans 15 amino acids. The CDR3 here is CASSPRSDSGNTIYF. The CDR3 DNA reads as TGTGCCAGCAGCCCTAGATCGGATTCTGGAAACACCATATATTTT. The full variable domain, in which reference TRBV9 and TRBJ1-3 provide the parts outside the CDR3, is DSGVTQTPKHLITATGQRVTLRCSPRSGDLSVYWYQQSLDQGLQFLIQYYNGEERAKGNILERFSAQQFPDLHSELNLSSLELGDSALYFCASSPRSDSGNTIYFGEGSWLTVV.

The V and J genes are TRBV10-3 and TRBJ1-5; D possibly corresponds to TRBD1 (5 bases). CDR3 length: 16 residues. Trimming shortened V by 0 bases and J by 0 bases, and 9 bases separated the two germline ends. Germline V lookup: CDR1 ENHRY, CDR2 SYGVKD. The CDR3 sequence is CAISESGRDSNQPQHF. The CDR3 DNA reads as TGTGCCATCAGTGAGTCAGGCAGGGATAGCAATCAGCCCCAGCATTTT.

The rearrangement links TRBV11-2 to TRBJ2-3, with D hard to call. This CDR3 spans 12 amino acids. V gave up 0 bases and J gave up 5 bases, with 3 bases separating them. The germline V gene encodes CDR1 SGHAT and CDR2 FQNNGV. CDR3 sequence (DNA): TGTGCCAGCAGCTTAGATCTAGATACGCAGTATTTT. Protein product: CASSLDLDTQYF.

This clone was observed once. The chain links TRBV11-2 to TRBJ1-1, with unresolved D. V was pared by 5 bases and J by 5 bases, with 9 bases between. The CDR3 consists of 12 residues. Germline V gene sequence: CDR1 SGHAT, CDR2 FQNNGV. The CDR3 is CASSLFVTEAFF. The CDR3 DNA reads TGTGCCAGCAGCCTTTTTGTGACTGAAGCTTTCTTT.

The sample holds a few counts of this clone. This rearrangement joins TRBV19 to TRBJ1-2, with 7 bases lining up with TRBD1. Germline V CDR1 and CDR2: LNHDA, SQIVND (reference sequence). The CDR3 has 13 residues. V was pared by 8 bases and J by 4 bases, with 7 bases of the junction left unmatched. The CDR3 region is CASDSTGPYGYTF. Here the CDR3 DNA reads TGTGCCAGTGACTCGACAGGGCCCTATGGCTACACCTTC.

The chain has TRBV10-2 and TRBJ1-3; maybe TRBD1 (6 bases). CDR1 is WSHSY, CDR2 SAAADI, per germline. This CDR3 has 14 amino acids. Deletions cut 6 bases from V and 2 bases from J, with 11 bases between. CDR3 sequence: CASRNRDAGNTIYF. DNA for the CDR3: TGCGCCAGCAGGAACAGGGATGCTGGAAACACCATATATTTT.

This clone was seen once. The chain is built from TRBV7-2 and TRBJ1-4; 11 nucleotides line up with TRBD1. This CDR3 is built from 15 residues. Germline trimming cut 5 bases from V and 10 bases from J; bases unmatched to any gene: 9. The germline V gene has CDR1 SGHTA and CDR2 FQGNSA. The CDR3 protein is CASSPRTGGFGKLFF. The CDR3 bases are TGTGCCAGCAGCCCCCGGACAGGGGGCTTCGGAAAACTGTTTTTT.

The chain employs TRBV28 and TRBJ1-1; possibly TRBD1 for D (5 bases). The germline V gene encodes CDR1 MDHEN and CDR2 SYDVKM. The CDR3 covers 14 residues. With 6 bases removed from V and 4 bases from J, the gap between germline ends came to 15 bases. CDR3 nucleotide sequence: TGTGCCAGCAGCTCCCCTGACGGGGGCACTGAAGCTTTCTTT. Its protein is CASSSPDGGTEAFF.

The CDR3 protein is CASTHGYGGTSTDTQYF. CDR3 DNA: TGTGCCAGCACGCACGGATACGGGGGTACTAGCACAGATACGCAGTATTTT. The chain combines TRBV7-8 with TRBJ2-3; D might be TRBD2 (6 bases). The CDR3 has 17 amino acids. Germline lookup yields CDR1 SGHVS and CDR2 FQNEAQ. The V and J ends lost 7 bases and 0 bases respectively, with 20 bases between them.